These 17 T cell receptor beta chains came from one sample sequenced in a study of blood T cell repertoires in COVID-19 (dated by TCRdb to about 2020). Receptor amplification or capture employed the immunoSEQ multiplex PCR assay. TCRdb provides this immuneACCESS table in a form limited to in-frame rearrangements. Some clones are lacking; in checked studies, under half of them reflect an unresolved V gene, and why the rest are absent is not known. This sample gives approximately 300,000 clones in total; roughly 90% of them show up just once. Of the sample, around a sixth falls within the top ten clones. Sequenced sample: PBMCs or T cells enriched from blood (not recorded which). The receptors derive from a woman in her twenties or thirties who had recovered from COVID-19.

V gene TRBV19 combines with J gene TRBJ2-1; TRBD1 matches 12 bases. J was trimmed by 4 bases and V by 4 bases; bases with no gene match: 5. The CDR3 contains 16 residues. The germline CDR1 and CDR2 sequences are LNHDA and SQIVND (reference sequence). The CDR3 spells CASSRTGQGAYNEQFF. DNA of the CDR3: TGTGCCAGTAGTAGAACGGGACAGGGGGCATACAATGAGCAGTTCTTC.

The chain links TRBV7-2 to TRBJ2-1; no reliable D call. Germline CDR1 reads SGHTA; CDR2 reads FQGNSA. This CDR3 is 15 amino acids long. Trimming shortened V by 1 base and J by 7 bases, and 14 bases separated the two germline ends. CDR3 DNA: TGTGCCAGCAGCTTAGGATCCAGGATTGTGAATGAGCAGTTCTTC. This translates into CASSLGSRIVNEQFF.

V gene TRBV29-1 combines with J gene TRBJ2-5, with TRBD1 matching 9 bases. This CDR3 has 13 residues. Germline CDR1 reads SQVTM; CDR2 reads ANQGSEA. Trimming took 6 bases from V and 5 from J; bases not matched to a gene: 7. The DNA of the CDR3 is TGCAGCGTCCTACAGGGGGCTGGGGAGACCCAGTACTTC. Its translation is CSVLQGAGETQYF.

This clone was observed a single time. One junction end disagrees with the germline gene, perhaps due to a read error. The chain combines TRBV2 with TRBJ2-2; D call uncertain. CDR3 size: 16 residues. From germline, CDR1 is SNHLY and CDR2 FYNNEI. Here the CDR3 DNA reads TGTACCAGCACGATCTTTTCGACACCCGACACCGGGGAGCTGTTTTTT. It codes for CTSTIFSTPDTGELFF.

The chain uses TRBV5-4 and TRBJ1-2; TRBD1 aligns across 7 bases. CDR1 and CDR2 (germline): SGHNT, YYREEE (reference sequence). J lost 4 bases, V lost 7 bases, and 10 bases had no gene match. The CDR3 covers 14 residues. The DNA for the CDR3 is TGTGCCAGCGGGGCCGGGACAGACTTCTATGGCTACACCTTC. Protein: CASGAGTDFYGYTF.

This clone appeared a single time. This chain connects TRBV10-3 to TRBJ2-5; 8 bases map to TRBD2. Germline assignment: CDR1 ENHRY and CDR2 SYGVKD. The CDR3 runs 15 residues. Trimming removed 4 bases from V and 5 bases from J; junction bases left unmatched: 9. The chain's CDR3 is CAISGGSGIRETQYF. For the CDR3, the DNA is TGTGCCATCAGTGGAGGTAGCGGGATCCGGGAGACCCAGTACTTC.

The rearrangement links TRBV2 to TRBJ1-2, with D perhaps matching TRBD1 (6 bases). The V gene lost 0 bases and the J gene lost 12 bases, with 17 bases spanning the gap. The length of the CDR3 is 14 residues. Germline CDR1 is SNHLY and CDR2 is FYNNEI. CDR3 amino acids: CASSEAQRGPRDTF. DNA for the CDR3: TGTGCCAGCAGTGAAGCCCAGCGGGGGCCCCGGGACACCTTC.

This clone was picked up many times. CDR3 in DNA: TGCGCCAGCGGTAACAGGGGGAACACTGAAGCTTTCTTT. Amino acid sequence: CASGNRGNTEAFF. The genes are TRBV5-1 and TRBJ1-1, with TRBD1 matching over 7 bases. CDR3 size: 13 residues. V was clipped by 7 bases and J by 1 base; unmatched bases: 4. Germline V gene sequence: CDR1 SGHRS, CDR2 YFSETQ.

The J gene is TRBJ2-7, the V gene TRBV27; TRBD2 aligns across 11 bases. Germline assignment: CDR1 MNHEY and CDR2 SMNVEV (reference sequence). CDR3 length equals 19 residues. V trimming: 8 bases; J trimming: 0 bases; junction bases outside the gene matches: 18. The CDR3 spells CASPKEPGLAARSSYEQYF. CDR3 coding DNA: TGTGCCAGCCCAAAAGAACCGGGACTAGCGGCGAGGAGCTCCTACGAGCAGTACTTC.

This clone was picked up one time. The CDR3: CASSQPREKLFF. CDR3 in DNA: TGTGCCAGCAGCCAACCGAGGGAAAAACTGTTTTTT. The chain uses TRBV3-1 (or the pseudogene TRBV3-2) and TRBJ1-4; D is unclear. This CDR3 has 12 amino acids. Trimming cost V 2 bases and J 8 bases, with 6 bases left between them. Germline-derived CDR1 and CDR2 are LGHDT and YNNKEL (reference sequence).

V usage is TRBV2 and J usage is TRBJ2-5; 8 bases are shared with TRBD2. This CDR3 region has 13 residues. J was trimmed by 5 bases and V by 11 bases; bases with no gene match: 10. Germline V gene sequence: CDR1 SNHLY, CDR2 FYNNEI. The CDR3 DNA follows: TGTGCCGGCTCCCTAGCGGGCGGGGAGACCCAGTACTTC. Amino acid sequence: CAGSLAGGETQYF.

The rearrangement uses TRBV2 and TRBJ2-5, with 7 positions matching TRBD2. The CDR3 spans 13 residues. V was pared by 10 bases and J by 1 base, with 6 bases of the junction left unmatched. The germline V gene encodes CDR1 SNHLY and CDR2 FYNNEI. CDR3 amino acids: CANQRGSQETQYF. The CDR3 DNA follows: TGTGCCAATCAGCGGGGAAGCCAAGAGACCCAGTACTTC.

There are a few counts of this clone. This sequence joins TRBV4-3 and TRBJ2-7; tentative D call: TRBD2 (6 bases). V was clipped by 0 bases and J by 7 bases, with 13 bases between them. This CDR3 has 14 residues. Germline lookup yields CDR1 LGHNA and CDR2 YSLEER. CDR3: CASSQEGLKGEQYF. The CDR3 nucleotides read TGCGCCAGCAGCCAAGAGGGACTTAAAGGGGAGCAGTACTTC.

This chain uses TRBV18 with TRBJ1-4; a possible D gene is TRBD1 (5 bases). V dropped 8 bases and J dropped 8 bases, with 18 bases sitting between them. Germline V gene lookup returns CDR1 KGHSH and CDR2 LQKENI. This CDR3 region has 14 residues. CDR3: CASTLGGVGEKLFF. In nucleotides, the CDR3 is TGTGCCAGCACGCTCGGGGGAGTAGGAGAAAAACTGTTTTTT.

The CDR3 DNA reads TGTGCCAGCAGCCAAGGTGCGGGAGGGCCTGAGACCCAGTACTTC. It encodes CASSQGAGGPETQYF. The V call is TRBV4-2, the J call TRBJ2-5; TRBD2 matches at 9 bases. CDR3 size: 15 residues. Germline lookup yields CDR1 LGHNA and CDR2 YNFKEQ. J lost 5 bases, V lost 1 base, and 5 bases had no gene match.

Here the CDR3 reads CASSRFVGGSGPSETQYF. The CDR3 nucleotides are TGTGCCAGCTCACGATTCGTAGGGGGCAGCGGCCCTTCGGAGACCCAGTACTTC. The J gene is TRBJ2-5, the V gene TRBV18, with 7 bases fitting TRBD1. This CDR3 comprises 18 residues. The germline gives CDR1 KGHSH, CDR2 LQKENI. Trimming took 4 bases from V and 5 from J; bases not matched to a gene: 19.

This chain connects TRBV5-4 to TRBJ2-1, with D possibly being TRBD2 (6 bases). This CDR3 comprises 16 residues. The germline V and J ends were trimmed by 4 bases and 4 bases, with 18 bases remaining between them. The germline gives CDR1 SGHNT, CDR2 YYREEE (reference sequence). The CDR3 DNA sequence: TGTGCCAGCAGCCGAGCGCCCGGGAGTAGGTACAATGAGCAGTTCTTC. This translates into CASSRAPGSRYNEQFF. The full variable domain, rest sourced from reference TRBV5-4 and TRBJ2-1, is ETGVTQSPTHLIKTRGQQVTLRCSSQSGHNTVSWYQQALGQGPQFIFQYYREEENGRGNFPPRFSGLQFPNYSSELNVNALELDDSALYLCASSRAPGSRYNEQFFGPGTRLTVL.